The clone carrying this TCR beta chain ranks as medium-sized (0.01 to 0.1%). The antigen remains unidentified. Regarding treatment: randomized to nivolumab then ipilimumab (arm A) or the reverse (arm B). Per germline, CDR1 SGHNT and CDR2 YENEEA. V lost 5 bases to trimming and J lost 6 bases; unmatched junction nucleotides: 9. This CDR3 is 16 amino acids long. This sample stems from a study of sequential checkpoint blockade in melanoma. Clones were sequenced by immunoSEQ multiplex PCR, and TCRdb holds only the in-frame ones, with some missing. The table shows several thousand clones, with approximately 25% occurring only once. Findings and caveats of the study: For nivolumab-first patients, baseline tumor clonality was associated with response.

This receptor was taken from a human donor with melanoma. The sample in question was tumor tissue (inferred from file names), obtained from a patient given nivolumab and ipilimumab in sequence. This chain links TRBV11-3 with TRBJ2-2, with 10 bases matching TRBD1. CDR3 coding DNA: TGTGCCAGCAGCCTCATGGGACAGGGGATAGCCGGGGAGCTGTTTTTT. Translation gives CASSLMGQGIAGELFF.